This T cell receptor (beta chain) was sequenced during a study of post-analysis software for immune sequencing data. Study in general: Relapsing-remitting, secondary progressive and progressive-relapsing multiple sclerosis were all included among the disease courses. Broader study findings: Controls showed significantly higher normalized Chao1 diversity than did multiple sclerosis patients. Strong co-clustering by F measure linked samples that shared a preparation batch. Elevated frequency relative to controls characterized 4 or 5 TRBV segments in patients, TRBV5-6, TRBV5-1 and TRBV20-1 among them.

As to this clonotype: Its antigen is undetermined.

Unique molecular identifiers were present in the TCR beta cDNA libraries. From around 1 to 9.1 million T cells, about 500,000 cDNA molecules were obtained. TCRdb re-called the PCR reads through MiXCR, storing one row per CDR3 protein. This table holds roughly 800,000 distinct CDR3 sequences, around 46% found once. Trimming removed 1 base at V and 11 bases at J, with 20 bases between. Germline V gene sequence: CDR1 KGHSH, CDR2 LQKENI. The CDR3 is made up of 15 amino acids. The specimen sequenced was blood. The chain employs TRBV18 and TRBJ2-5, with TRBD1 as a possible D gene (6 bases). This clonotype was obtained from a girl aged 5-17 years with multiple sclerosis. The CDR3 loop is CASSPQGEDLSEQYF. The CDR3 DNA reads TGTGCCAGCTCACCACAGGGGGAAGACCTAAGTGAGCAGTACTTC.